The T cell receptor (beta chain) described here comes from a study of technical replicates of blood from a handful of donors. Sequencing was performed with immunoSEQ multiplex PCR; in TCRdb, only in-frame clones are kept and a portion is missing. The data show about 59,000 clones, about 83% seen once. V dropped 3 bases and J dropped 0 bases, with 14 bases sitting between them. The CDR3 totals 16 residues. Germline-derived CDR1 and CDR2 are SGHNT and YYREEE (reference sequence). The TCR sequence derives from a human donor in good health. Some clones in this sample may be carry-over from other donors' samples. The sequenced sample consisted of PBMCs. The genes are TRBV5-4 and TRBJ2-3, with D possibly matching TRBD1 (6 bases). The CDR3 loop is CASSWPPGASTDTQYF. CDR3 nucleotide sequence: TGTGCCAGCAGCTGGCCCCCAGGGGCTAGCACAGATACGCAGTATTTT.